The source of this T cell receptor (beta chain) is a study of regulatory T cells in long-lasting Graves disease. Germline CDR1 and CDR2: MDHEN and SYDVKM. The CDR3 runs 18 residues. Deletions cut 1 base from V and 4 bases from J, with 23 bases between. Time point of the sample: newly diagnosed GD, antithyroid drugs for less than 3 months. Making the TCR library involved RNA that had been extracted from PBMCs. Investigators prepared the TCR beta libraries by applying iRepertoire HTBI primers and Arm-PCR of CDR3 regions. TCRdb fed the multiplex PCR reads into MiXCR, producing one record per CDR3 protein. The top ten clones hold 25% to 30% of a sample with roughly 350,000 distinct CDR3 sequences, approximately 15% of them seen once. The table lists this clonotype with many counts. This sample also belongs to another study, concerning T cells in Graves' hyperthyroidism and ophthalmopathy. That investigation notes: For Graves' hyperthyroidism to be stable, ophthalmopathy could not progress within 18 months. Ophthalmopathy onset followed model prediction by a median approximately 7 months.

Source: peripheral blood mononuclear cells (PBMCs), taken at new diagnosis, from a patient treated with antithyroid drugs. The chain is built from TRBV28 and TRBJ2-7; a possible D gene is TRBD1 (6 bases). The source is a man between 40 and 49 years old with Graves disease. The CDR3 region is CASSLLGFRGTRNYEQYF. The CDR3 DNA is TGTGCCAGCAGTTTATTAGGCTTCAGAGGGACACGGAATTACGAGCAGTACTTC.